These 2 T cell receptor beta chains originate from one sample sequenced in a study of Graves' ophthalmopathy and Graves' hyperthyroidism. Amplifying from RNA transcripts, the study obtained TCR beta CDR3 regions. An initial RT-PCR round employing HTBI primers preceded a second-round multiplex PCR. TCRdb re-derived calls from the multiplex PCR reads in MiXCR, one entry per CDR3 protein. The sample carries hundreds of thousands of distinct CDR3 sequences, roughly two fifths recorded once. The source material was peripheral blood. All receptors derive from an adult man with Graves' ophthalmopathy.

This clonotype was counted many times. V usage is TRBV20-1 and J usage is TRBJ2-5; D may be TRBD1 (5 bases). The CDR3 totals 13 residues. V was shortened by 5 bases and J by 5 bases, with 15 bases between the two germline ends. Germline CDR1 reads DFQATT; CDR2 reads SNEGSKA (reference sequence). CDR3: CSAPTDLGETQYF. In nucleotides, the CDR3 is TGCAGTGCTCCGACAGACCTGGGCGAGACCCAGTACTTC.

This chain uses TRBV9 with TRBJ2-5; unclear D gene. Per germline, CDR1 SGDLS and CDR2 YYNGEE. CDR3 length: 12 amino acids. CDR3 loop: CARVSFRQTQYF. Here the CDR3 DNA reads TGTGCTAGAGTCTCCTTCCGGCAGACCCAGTACTTC.